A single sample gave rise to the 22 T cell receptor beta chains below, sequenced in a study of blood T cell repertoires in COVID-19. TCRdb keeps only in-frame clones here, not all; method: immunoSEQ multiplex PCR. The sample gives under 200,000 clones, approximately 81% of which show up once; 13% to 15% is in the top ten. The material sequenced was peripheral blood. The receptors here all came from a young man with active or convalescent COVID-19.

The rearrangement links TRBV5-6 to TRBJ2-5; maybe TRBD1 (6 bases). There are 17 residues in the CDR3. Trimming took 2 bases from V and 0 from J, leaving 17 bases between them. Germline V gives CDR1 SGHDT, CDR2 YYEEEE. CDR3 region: CASSLIDRLSNQETQYF. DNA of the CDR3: TGTGCCAGCAGCTTAATTGACAGGTTGAGCAACCAAGAGACCCAGTACTTC.

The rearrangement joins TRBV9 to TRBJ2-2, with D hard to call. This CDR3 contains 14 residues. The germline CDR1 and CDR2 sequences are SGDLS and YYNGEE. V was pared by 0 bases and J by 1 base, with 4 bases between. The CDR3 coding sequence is TGTGCCAGCAGCGTAGTGAGGAACACCGGGGAGCTGTTTTTT. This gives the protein CASSVVRNTGELFF.

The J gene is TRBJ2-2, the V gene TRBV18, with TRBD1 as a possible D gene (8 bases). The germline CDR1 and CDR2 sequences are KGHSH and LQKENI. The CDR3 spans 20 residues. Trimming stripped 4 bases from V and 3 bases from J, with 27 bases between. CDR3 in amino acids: CASSREIRGGQGGDTGELFF. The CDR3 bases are TGTGCCAGCTCACGAGAGATCCGCGGCGGACAGGGAGGGGACACCGGGGAGCTGTTTTTT.

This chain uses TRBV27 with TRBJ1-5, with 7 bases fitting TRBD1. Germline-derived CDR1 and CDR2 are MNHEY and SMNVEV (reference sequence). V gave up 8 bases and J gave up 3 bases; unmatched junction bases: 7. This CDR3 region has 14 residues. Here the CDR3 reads CASGLTGLNQPQHF. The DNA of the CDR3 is TGTGCCAGCGGACTGACAGGGCTCAATCAGCCCCAGCATTTT.

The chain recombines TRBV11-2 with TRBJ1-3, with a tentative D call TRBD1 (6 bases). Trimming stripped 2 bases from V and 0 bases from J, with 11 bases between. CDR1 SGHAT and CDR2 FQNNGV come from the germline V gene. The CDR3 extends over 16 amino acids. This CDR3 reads CASSLMGQNSGNTIYF. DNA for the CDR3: TGTGCCAGCAGCTTAATGGGACAAAACTCTGGAAACACCATATATTTT.

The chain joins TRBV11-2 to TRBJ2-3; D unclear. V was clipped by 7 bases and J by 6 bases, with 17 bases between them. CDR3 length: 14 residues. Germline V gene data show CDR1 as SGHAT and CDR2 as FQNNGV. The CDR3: CASNWVLKRDTQYF. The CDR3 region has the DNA TGTGCCAGCAACTGGGTACTAAAAAGGGATACGCAGTATTTT.

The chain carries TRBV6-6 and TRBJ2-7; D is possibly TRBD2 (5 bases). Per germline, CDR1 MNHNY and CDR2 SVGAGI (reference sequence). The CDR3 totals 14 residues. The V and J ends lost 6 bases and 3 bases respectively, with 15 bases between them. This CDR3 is CASSRSGAFYEQYF. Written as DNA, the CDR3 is TGTGCCAGCAGCCGGAGCGGAGCCTTCTACGAGCAGTACTTC.

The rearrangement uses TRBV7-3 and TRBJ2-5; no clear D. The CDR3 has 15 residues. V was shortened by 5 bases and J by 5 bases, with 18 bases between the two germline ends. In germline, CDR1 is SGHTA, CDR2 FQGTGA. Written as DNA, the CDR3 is TGTGCCAGCAGCCCAACAGCTGGTCCTATTGAGACCCAGTACTTC. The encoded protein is CASSPTAGPIETQYF.

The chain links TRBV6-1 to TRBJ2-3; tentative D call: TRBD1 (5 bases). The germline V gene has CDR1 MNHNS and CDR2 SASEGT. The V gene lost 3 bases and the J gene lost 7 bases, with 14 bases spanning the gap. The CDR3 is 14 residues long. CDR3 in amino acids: CASSDQGWWNTQYF. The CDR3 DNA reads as TGTGCCAGCAGTGACCAGGGATGGTGGAATACGCAGTATTTT.

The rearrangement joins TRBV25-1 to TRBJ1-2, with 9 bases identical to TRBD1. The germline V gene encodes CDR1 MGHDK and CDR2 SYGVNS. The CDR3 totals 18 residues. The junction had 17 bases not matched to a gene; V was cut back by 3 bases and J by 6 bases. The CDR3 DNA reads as TGTGCCAGCAGTGAGATTATCTCCGGGACAGGGAGACGGGATGGCTACACCTTC. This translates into CASSEIISGTGRRDGYTF.

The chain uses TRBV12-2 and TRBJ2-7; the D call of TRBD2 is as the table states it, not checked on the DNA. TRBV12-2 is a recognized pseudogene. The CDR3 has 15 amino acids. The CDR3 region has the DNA TGTGCAAGTCGCTCCGTGGAGGGGGGGTCCTACGAGCAGTACTTC. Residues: CASRSVEGGSYEQYF.

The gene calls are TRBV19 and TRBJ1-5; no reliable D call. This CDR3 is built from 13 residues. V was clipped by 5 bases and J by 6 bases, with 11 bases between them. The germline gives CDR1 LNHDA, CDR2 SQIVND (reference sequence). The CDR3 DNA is TGTGCCAGTAGTGGTCGAATCGGTCAGCCCCAGCATTTT. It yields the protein CASSGRIGQPQHF. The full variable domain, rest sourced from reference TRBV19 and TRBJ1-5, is DGGITQSPKYLFRKEGQNVTLSCEQNLNHDAMYWYRQDPGQGLRLIYYSQIVNDFQKGDIAEGYSVSREKKESFPLTVTSAQKNPTAFYLCASSGRIGQPQHFGDGTRLSIL.

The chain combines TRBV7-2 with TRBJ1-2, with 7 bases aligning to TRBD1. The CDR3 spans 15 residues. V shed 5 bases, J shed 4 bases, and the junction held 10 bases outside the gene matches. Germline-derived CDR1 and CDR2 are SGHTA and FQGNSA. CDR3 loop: CASSLPQTGFYGYTF. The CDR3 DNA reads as TGTGCCAGCAGCCTTCCTCAGACAGGGTTCTATGGCTACACCTTC.

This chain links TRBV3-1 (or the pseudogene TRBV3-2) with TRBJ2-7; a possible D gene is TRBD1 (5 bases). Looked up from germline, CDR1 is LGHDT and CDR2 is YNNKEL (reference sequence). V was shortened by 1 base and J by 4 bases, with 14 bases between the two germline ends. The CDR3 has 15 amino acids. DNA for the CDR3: TGTGCCAGCAGCCAAGGACCAGGGATGCATTACGAGCAGTACTTC. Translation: CASSQGPGMHYEQYF.

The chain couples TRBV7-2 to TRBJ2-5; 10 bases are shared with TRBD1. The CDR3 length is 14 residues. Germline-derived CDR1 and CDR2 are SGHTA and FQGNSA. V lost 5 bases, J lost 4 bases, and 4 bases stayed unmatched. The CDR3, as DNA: TGTGCCAGCAGCCACCGGGACAGGGGAGAGACCCAGTACTTC. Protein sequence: CASSHRDRGETQYF.

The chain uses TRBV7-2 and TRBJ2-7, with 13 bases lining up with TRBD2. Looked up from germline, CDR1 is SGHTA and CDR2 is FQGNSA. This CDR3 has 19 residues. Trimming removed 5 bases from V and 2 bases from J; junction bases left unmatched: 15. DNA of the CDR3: TGTGCCAGCAGCCCAGGACAAAGGACTAGCGGGAGCGGAACCTACGAGCAGTACTTC. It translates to CASSPGQRTSGSGTYEQYF.

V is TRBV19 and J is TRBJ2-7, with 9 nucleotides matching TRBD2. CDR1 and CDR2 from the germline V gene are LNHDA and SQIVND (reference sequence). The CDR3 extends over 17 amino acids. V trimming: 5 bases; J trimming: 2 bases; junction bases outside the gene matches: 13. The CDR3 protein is CASSSRSLTSGTYEQYF. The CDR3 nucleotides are TGTGCCAGTAGTTCTCGGAGTCTGACTAGCGGAACCTACGAGCAGTACTTC.

The CDR3: CATSRDFSGNTIYF. The CDR3 DNA reads as TGTGCCACCAGCAGAGACTTCTCTGGAAACACCATATATTTT. This chain joins TRBV15 and TRBJ1-3; D unresolved. Germline CDR1 is LNHNV and CDR2 is YYDKDF (reference sequence). V was shortened by 0 bases and J by 0 bases, with 3 bases between the two germline ends. The CDR3 consists of 14 residues.

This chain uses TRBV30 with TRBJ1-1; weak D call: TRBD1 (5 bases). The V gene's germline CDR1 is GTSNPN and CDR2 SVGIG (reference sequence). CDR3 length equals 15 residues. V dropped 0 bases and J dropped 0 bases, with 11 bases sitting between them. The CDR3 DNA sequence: TGTGCCTGGAGTGTTTGGGGGGTGGTGAACACTGAAGCTTTCTTT. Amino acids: CAWSVWGVVNTEAFF.

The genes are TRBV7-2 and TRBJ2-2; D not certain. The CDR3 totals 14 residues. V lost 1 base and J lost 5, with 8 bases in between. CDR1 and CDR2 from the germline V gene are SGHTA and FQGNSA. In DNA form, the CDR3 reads TGTGCCAGCAGCTTAGAGAGTGCGACCGGGGAGCTGTTTTTT. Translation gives CASSLESATGELFF.

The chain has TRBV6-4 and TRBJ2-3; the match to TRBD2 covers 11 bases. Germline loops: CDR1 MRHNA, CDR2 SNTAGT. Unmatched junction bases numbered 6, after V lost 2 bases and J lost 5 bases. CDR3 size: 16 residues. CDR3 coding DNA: TGTGCCAGCAGTGACAGTAGCGGGGGGGCGCGAGATACGCAGTATTTT. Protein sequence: CASSDSSGGARDTQYF.

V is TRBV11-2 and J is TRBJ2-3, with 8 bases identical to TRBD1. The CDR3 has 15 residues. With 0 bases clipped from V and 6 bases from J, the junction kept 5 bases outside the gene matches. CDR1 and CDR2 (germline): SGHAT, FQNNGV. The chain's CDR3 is CASSLEGRTGDTQYF. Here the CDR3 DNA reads TGTGCCAGCAGCTTAGAGGGCAGGACAGGGGATACGCAGTATTTT.